Each of the 14 T cell receptor beta chains below was sequenced from the same sample in a study of shared clonotypes between healthy human individuals (dated by TCRdb to about 2020). The library was prepared using the immunoSEQ multiplex PCR assay. The clones in this table, taken by TCRdb from immuneACCESS, are in-frame only. Not every clone is retained; where verified, under half of the shortfall comes from an unresolved V gene, and the cause of the rest is unknown. The table for this sample lists under 350,000 clones; about nine tenths of them were counted only once. The ten largest account for under 20% of the sample. Sequenced sample: memory CD8+ T cells sorted from blood. Per the publication, the cell subset or site label means: CD45RO+ cells pooled with CCR7-negative TemRA cells. Every receptor here comes from a man aged 18-30 years in good health.

This clone was found once. J is TRBJ2-7 and V is TRBV7-9, with TRBD2 as a possible D gene (5 bases). Between the trimmed V and J ends, which lost 5 bases and 0 bases, there was a span of 23 bases. The CDR3 totals 18 residues. CDR1 is SEHNR, CDR2 FQNEAQ, per germline (reference sequence). The CDR3 DNA reads TGTGCCAGCAGCCCGCCACTAGGAATCCATTACGCCTCCTACGAGCAGTACTTC. Translating it yields CASSPPLGIHYASYEQYF.

CDR3 residues: CSVDRLVQNEQFF. As DNA, the CDR3 is TGCAGCGTTGATAGATTAGTTCAGAATGAGCAGTTCTTC. The chain has TRBV29-1 and TRBJ2-1; D is uncertain. Germline CDR1 is SQVTM and CDR2 is ANQGSEA. Trimming removed 3 bases at V and 7 bases at J, with 13 bases between. The CDR3 has 13 amino acids.

The V and J genes are TRBV5-4 and TRBJ2-7, with D possibly TRBD1 on 5 matching bases. V was clipped by 1 base and J by 7 bases, with 18 bases between them. From germline, CDR1 is SGHNT and CDR2 YYREEE (reference sequence). The CDR3 is 15 amino acids. CDR3 loop: CASSLRYQGMKEQYF. The CDR3 DNA sequence: TGTGCCAGCAGCTTGAGGTACCAGGGCATGAAGGAGCAGTACTTC. Looking up the rest from reference TRBV5-4 and TRBJ2-7 gives the full variable domain: ETGVTQSPTHLIKTRGQQVTLRCSSQSGHNTVSWYQQALGQGPQFIFQYYREEENGRGNFPPRFSGLQFPNYSSELNVNALELDDSALYLCASSLRYQGMKEQYFGPGTRLTVT.

V is TRBV5-1 and J is TRBJ1-1; no definite D call. This CDR3 has 14 residues. V was trimmed by 8 bases and J by 2 bases, leaving 16 bases between them. CDR1 and CDR2 from the germline V gene are SGHRS and YFSETQ. CDR3 sequence: CASRIGVHNTEAFF. The CDR3 coding sequence is TGCGCCAGTCGGATTGGGGTACATAACACTGAAGCTTTCTTT. The complete variable domain, with remaining parts taken from reference TRBV5-1 and TRBJ1-1, reads KAGVTQTPRYLIKTRGQQVTLSCSPISGHRSVSWYQQTPGQGLQFLFEYFSETQRNKGNFPGRFSGRQFSNSRSEMNVSTLELGDSALYLCASRIGVHNTEAFFGQGTRLTVV.

The rearrangement links TRBV7-3 to TRBJ2-2, with 10 nucleotides matching TRBD1. V trimming: 5 bases; J trimming: 1 base; junction bases outside the gene matches: 7. Germline V lookup: CDR1 SGHTA, CDR2 FQGTGA. There are 17 residues in the CDR3. CDR3 sequence reads: CASSATGTGVNTGELFF. CDR3 nucleotides: TGTGCCAGCAGCGCCACCGGGACAGGGGTGAACACCGGGGAGCTGTTTTTT.

The V call is TRBV7-8, the J call TRBJ2-1; D not certain. Looked up from germline, CDR1 is SGHVS and CDR2 is FQNEAQ. CDR3 length equals 15 residues. The V end was cut by 1 base, the J end by 4 bases, with 11 bases between. The CDR3 DNA follows: TGTGCCAGCAGCTTAGGACCTCCCCCTTACAATGAGCAGTTCTTC. The encoded protein is CASSLGPPPYNEQFF.

The genes are TRBV4-3 and TRBJ2-1; D is possibly TRBD2 (5 bases). The CDR3 totals 14 residues. Trimming cost V 4 bases and J 7 bases, with 14 bases left between them. CDR1 and CDR2 from the germline V gene are LGHNA and YSLEER. CDR3 sequence: CASSPRGAVNEQFF. CDR3 nucleotide sequence: TGCGCCAGCAGCCCCCGCGGAGCGGTGAATGAGCAGTTCTTC.

The chain links TRBV9 to TRBJ2-5, with 7 bases aligning to TRBD2. Germline CDR1 and CDR2: SGDLS and YYNGEE. This CDR3 has 15 residues. V lost 4 bases and J lost 5; bases outside the gene matches: 11. CDR3 region: CASSPYGGEWETQYF. For the CDR3, the DNA is TGTGCCAGCAGCCCGTATGGGGGGGAGTGGGAGACCCAGTACTTC.

This rearrangement joins TRBV5-4 to TRBJ1-2, with D uncertain. Germline CDR1 SGHNT, CDR2 YYREEE (reference sequence). CDR3 length equals 16 residues. V lost 3 bases to trimming and J lost 4 bases, with 19 bases between them. CDR3 sequence: CASSWLGGEVGYGYTF. In DNA form, the CDR3 reads TGTGCCAGCAGCTGGCTCGGTGGGGAGGTCGGCTATGGCTACACCTTC.

This CDR3 is CAWSTFPDSITSGYTF. The CDR3 nucleotides are TGTGCCTGGAGTACGTTTCCGGACAGCATAACCAGTGGCTACACCTTC. The V and J genes are TRBV30 and TRBJ1-2; weak D call: TRBD1 (6 bases). The CDR3 is made up of 16 amino acids. V was clipped by 2 bases and J by 7 bases, with 23 bases between them. Germline CDR1 is GTSNPN and CDR2 is SVGIG (reference sequence).

This clone appeared a single time. The chain joins TRBV27 to TRBJ1-5; maybe TRBD1 (5 bases). Per the germline V gene, CDR1 is MNHEY and CDR2 is SMNVEV (reference sequence). This CDR3 spans 14 amino acids. The V and J ends lost 6 bases and 1 base respectively, with 10 bases between them. The CDR3: CASSFGTSNQPQHF. CDR3 DNA sequence: TGTGCCAGCAGCTTTGGGACGAGCAATCAGCCCCAGCATTTT.

This clone was recorded a few times. The rearrangement uses TRBV10-3 and TRBJ2-7; D is possibly TRBD1 or TRBD2 (5 bases each). The ends were cut back, 5 bases at V and 6 bases at J, with 8 bases in the middle. The CDR3 length is 11 residues. The germline V gene encodes CDR1 ENHRY and CDR2 SYGVKD. The CDR3 sequence is CAISPGTEQYF. CDR3 coding DNA: TGTGCCATCAGTCCCGGGACCGAGCAGTACTTC.

The chain uses TRBV11-2 and TRBJ2-2; D is undetermined. Germline assignment: CDR1 SGHAT and CDR2 FQNNGV. CDR3 size: 16 residues. Trimming removed 5 bases from V and 0 bases from J, with 13 bases in between. CDR3 protein: CASSGWRKSNTGELFF. The CDR3 DNA is TGTGCCAGCAGCGGCTGGCGGAAATCGAACACCGGGGAGCTGTTTTTT.

A remark on this clone: The same CDR3 can be traced to other DNA sequences in this sample. This chain joins TRBV11-2 and TRBJ2-2; D is uncertain. Trimming took 4 bases from V and 2 from J, leaving 5 bases between them. The CDR3 spans 13 residues. Germline CDR1 is SGHAT and CDR2 is FQNNGV. CDR3 nucleotide sequence: TGTGCCAGCAGCTACTCCAACACCGGGGAGCTGTTTTTT. Its translation is CASSYSNTGELFF.